This T cell receptor beta chain was recorded in a study of human T cells and chemical hapten exposure. TCRdb used MiXCR to reprocess the RACE reads, holding one entry per CDR3 protein. In the table there are around 200,000 distinct CDR3 sequences, around 30% of which are singletons. The time point is: pre-sensitization, week 0. Treatment of the sample: therapeutic diphenylcyclopropenone sensitization with weekly scalp DPC. The CDR3 is 12 amino acids. V was shortened by 2 bases and J by 3 bases, with 5 bases between the two germline ends. Germline CDR1 MNHNY, CDR2 SVGAGI (reference sequence). The source was whole blood, collected in connection with sensitization to the hapten diphenylcyclopropenone (DPC). The source is a woman in her 30s with alopecia areata. Some clones in this sample may be carry-over from other donors' samples. V usage is TRBV6-6 and J usage is TRBJ2-7; D possibly corresponds to TRBD1 (5 bases). Here the CDR3 reads CASSYDSYEQYF. In nucleotides, the CDR3 is TGTGCCAGCAGTTACGACAGCTACGAGCAGTACTTC.